The 28 T cell receptor beta chains in this list originate from one sample, sequenced in a study of regulatory T cells in long-lasting Graves disease (dated by TCRdb to about 2021). The library was produced with multiplex PCR. Instrument on record: Illumina HiSeq 4000. To build TCR beta libraries, CDR3 regions were amplified by Arm-PCR using iRepertoire HTBI primers. TCRdb trimmed public reads at Q25 via fastp, called clones via MiXCR and kept in-frame beta chains. Each record represents a unique CDR3 protein, reported with the most common genes and DNA among its rows. In all, the sample holds roughly 430,000 distinct CDR3 sequences, and less than 20% of those were seen once. The ten biggest clones cover around a tenth of the sample. The time point label, as the study defines it: newly diagnosed GD, antithyroid drugs for less than 3 months. For both TCR sequencing and RNA sequencing, RNA was extracted from PBMCs in TRIzol.

These sequences were also reported in another study, on T cells in Graves' hyperthyroidism and ophthalmopathy.

Specimen: peripheral blood mononuclear cells (PBMCs), collected at new diagnosis, from a patient treated with antithyroid drugs. The receptors originated from a woman aged 25-40 years with Graves disease. Donor details come from another sample of the same person, matched by shared clones.

V is TRBV5-8 and J is TRBJ1-4; 8 bases line up with TRBD1. Trimming cost V 4 bases and J 1 base; bases outside gene matches: 3. Germline V CDR1 and CDR2: SGHTS, YDEGEE. CDR3 length: 15 residues. CDR3 in amino acids: CASSLGQGTNEKLFF. DNA of the CDR3: TGTGCCAGCAGCCTAGGACAGGGAACTAATGAAAAACTGTTTTTT.

The genes are TRBV2 and TRBJ2-3, with 8 bases aligning to TRBD2. The V gene's germline CDR1 is SNHLY and CDR2 FYNNEI. The ends lost 7 bases at V and 1 base at J; junction bases unmatched: 7. The CDR3 extends over 15 amino acids. The CDR3 spells CASTVAGSGTDTQYF. For the CDR3, the DNA is TGTGCCAGCACGGTAGCGGGATCTGGCACAGATACGCAGTATTTT.

Concerning this clonotype: A far larger clone is off by one base, so a read error is likely. J is TRBJ2-7 and V is TRBV7-2, with 8 positions matching TRBD1. CDR3 length: 16 amino acids. The germline V gene encodes CDR1 SGHTA and CDR2 FQGNSA. The V segment lost 1 base and the J segment 1 base; nucleotides outside the gene matches: 6. The CDR3 nucleotides are TGTGCCAGCAGCTTAGATCGCACAGGGGGGTCCTACGAGCAGTACTTC. Protein sequence: CASSLDRTGGSYEQYF. Variable domain in full (rest from reference TRBV7-2 and TRBJ2-7): GAGVSQSPSNKVTEKGKDVELRCDPISGHTALYWYRQSLGQGLEFLIYFQGNSAPDKSGLPSDRFSAERTGGSVSTLTIQRTQQEDSAVYLCASSLDRTGGSYEQYFGPGTRLTVT.

This clonotype was recorded at least ten times. The chain links TRBV2 to TRBJ2-7; the D gene is possibly TRBD2 (5 bases). Trimming took off 6 bases at V and 0 bases at J, with 12 bases between the two ends. The CDR3 runs 14 residues. Germline lookup yields CDR1 SNHLY and CDR2 FYNNEI. Here the CDR3 reads CASRSPSGSYEQYF. CDR3 nucleotide sequence: TGTGCCAGCAGATCCCCGAGCGGCTCCTACGAGCAGTACTTC.

In this sample, this clonotype turned up many times. This rearrangement joins TRBV5-5 to TRBJ2-3, with 9 bases identical to TRBD2. Looked up from germline, CDR1 is SGHKS and CDR2 is YYEKEE (reference sequence). The J segment lost 3 bases and the V segment lost 4 bases, leaving 9 bases of the junction unmatched. This CDR3 comprises 16 residues. Written as DNA, the CDR3 is TGTGCCAGCAGCGGAACTGCGACTAGCGGTACAGATACGCAGTATTTT. Its protein product is CASSGTATSGTDTQYF.

This clonotype occurred a few times. The chain recombines TRBV3-1 with TRBJ2-1, with D possibly TRBD2 on 6 matching bases. Trimming removed 0 bases from V and 8 bases from J, with 20 bases in between. Germline V gene data show CDR1 as LGHDT and CDR2 as YNNKEL (reference sequence). The CDR3 has 17 residues. CDR3 protein: CASSQDKGTPHLDEQFF. CDR3 coding DNA: TGTGCCAGCAGCCAAGATAAGGGGACTCCACACCTTGATGAGCAGTTCTTC.

This clonotype showed up many times. V gene TRBV27 combines with J gene TRBJ1-2; 9 bases align to TRBD1. The germline CDR1 and CDR2 sequences are MNHEY and SMNVEV (reference sequence). This CDR3 contains 13 residues. J lost 6 bases, V lost 7 bases, and 6 bases had no gene match. This CDR3 is CASTGQGIDGYTF. In nucleotides, the CDR3 is TGTGCCAGCACGGGACAGGGAATAGATGGCTACACCTTC.

This chain links TRBV10-3 with TRBJ2-2; no reliable D call. Germline-derived CDR1 and CDR2 are ENHRY and SYGVKD. The V and J ends lost 6 bases and 1 base respectively, with 3 bases between them. The CDR3 loop spans 12 amino acids. The CDR3 DNA reads TGTGCCATCAGGGAGAACACCGGGGAGCTGTTTTTT. Protein product: CAIRENTGELFF.

This clonotype was counted many times. The chain recombines TRBV28 with TRBJ2-3; D is unresolved. CDR1 is MDHEN, CDR2 SYDVKM, per germline. Trimming removed 3 bases from V and 0 bases from J, with 13 bases in between. The CDR3 runs 16 residues. In nucleotides, the CDR3 is TGTGCCAGCAGTTTCGGGCCCGATGCTAGCACAGATACGCAGTATTTT. As protein: CASSFGPDASTDTQYF. The full variable domain, with the rest looked up from reference TRBV28 and TRBJ2-3, is DVKVTQSSRYLVKRTGEKVFLECVQDMDHENMFWYRQDPGLGLRLIYFSYDVKMKEKGDIPEGYSVSREKKERFSLILESASTNQTSMYLCASSFGPDASTDTQYFGPGTRLTVL.

This chain joins TRBV27 and TRBJ2-4; D is perhaps TRBD1 (6 bases). V gave up 4 bases and J gave up 5 bases, with 12 bases separating them. CDR1 is MNHEY and CDR2 is SMNVEV in the germline V gene (reference sequence). The CDR3 contains 14 residues. The CDR3 sequence is CASSWGGQQNIQYF. The CDR3 nucleotides are TGTGCCAGCAGTTGGGGTGGACAGCAAAACATTCAGTACTTC.

This clonotype showed up many times. The chain joins TRBV2 to TRBJ2-3, with D perhaps TRBD1 (6 bases). Trimming removed 11 bases from V and 3 bases from J, with 18 bases in between. Germline loops: CDR1 SNHLY, CDR2 FYNNEI. CDR3 length equals 14 residues. In nucleotides, the CDR3 is TGTGCCGGAGGTCAGGGGACGGGGACAGATACGCAGTATTTT. Residues: CAGGQGTGTDTQYF.

This clonotype came up many times. The chain uses TRBV12-3 or TRBV12-4 and TRBJ2-1, with 12 bases lining up with TRBD2. Trimming at V came to 3 bases and at J to 6 bases, leaving 3 bases not matched to a gene. This CDR3 contains 15 residues. The CDR3 is CASSFRTSGVNEQFF. The CDR3 region has the DNA TGTGCCAGCAGTTTTCGGACTAGCGGGGTCAATGAGCAGTTCTTC.

There are a few counts of this clonotype. The gene calls are TRBV11-2 and TRBJ2-7, with D perhaps assigned TRBD1 or TRBD2 (6 bases each). Germline CDR1 and CDR2: SGHAT and FQNNGV. Trimming left V 6 bases short and J 1 base short, with 16 bases between. The CDR3 runs to 15 residues. CDR3 DNA sequence: TGTGCCAGCAGTGCCACGGGGGCCCCATCCTACGAGCAGTACTTC. It translates to CASSATGAPSYEQYF.

Only a few counts were recorded for this clonotype. V usage is TRBV29-1 and J usage is TRBJ2-7; D assignment may be TRBD1 or TRBD2 (6 bases each). The germline V gene encodes CDR1 SQVTM and CDR2 ANQGSEA. The length of the CDR3 is 14 residues. The V and J ends lost 3 bases and 0 bases respectively, with 12 bases between them. CDR3 sequence: CSVDGGFGSYEQYF. The CDR3 nucleotides are TGCAGCGTTGACGGGGGCTTCGGCTCCTACGAGCAGTACTTC.

This clonotype showed up many times. The rearrangement joins TRBV6-2 or TRBV6-3 to TRBJ2-3, with D perhaps given as TRBD1 or TRBD2 (6 bases each). Per the germline V gene, CDR1 is MNHEY and CDR2 is SVGEGT. Trimming removed 5 bases at V and 10 bases at J, with 25 bases between. This CDR3 contains 16 residues. The CDR3 here is CASSERGGMPQFPQYF. CDR3 coding DNA: TGTGCCAGCAGTGAAAGAGGGGGGATGCCCCAATTTCCGCAGTATTTT.

The J gene is TRBJ1-2, the V gene TRBV20-1; 7 bases align to TRBD1. With 5 bases clipped from V and 4 bases from J, the junction kept 7 bases outside the gene matches. The CDR3 runs to 13 residues. Germline V gene sequence: CDR1 DFQATT, CDR2 SNEGSKA (reference sequence). The CDR3 region is CSAGARDSYGYTF. The CDR3 DNA reads as TGCAGTGCTGGGGCCCGGGACAGCTATGGCTACACCTTC.

This clonotype has only a few counts. The rearrangement links TRBV29-1 to TRBJ1-2; the D is unclear. The CDR3 consists of 14 residues. The germline V and J ends were trimmed by 0 bases and 1 base, with 9 bases remaining between them. Germline loops: CDR1 SQVTM, CDR2 ANQGSEA. CDR3 nucleotides: TGCAGCGTTGAAGATCAGAGAAATAACTATGGCTACACCTTC. Translation: CSVEDQRNNYGYTF.

This clonotype was detected ten times or more. V and J are TRBV27 and TRBJ2-3; D might be TRBD2 (5 bases). The CDR3 length is 15 residues. V was pared by 8 bases and J by 4 bases, with 19 bases between. Germline V lookup: CDR1 MNHEY, CDR2 SMNVEV (reference sequence). CDR3 loop: CASGRGIAGSDTQYF. Written as DNA, the CDR3 is TGTGCCAGCGGGAGAGGAATCGCGGGCTCAGATACGCAGTATTTT.

The sample holds many counts of this clonotype. The junction shows a germline mismatch at one end, possibly a read error. This chain connects TRBV28 to TRBJ2-3; 9 bases line up with TRBD2. This CDR3 spans 15 amino acids. Germline loops: CDR1 MDHEN, CDR2 SYDVKM. CDR3 coding DNA: TGTACCAGCAGTCCCACGGGACTAGCATCAGATACGCAGTATTTT. Its protein product is CTSSPTGLASDTQYF.

This clonotype was detected many times. The chain employs TRBV27 and TRBJ2-1; 8 nucleotides align to TRBD1. CDR1 is MNHEY, CDR2 SMNVEV, per germline (reference sequence). V gave up 3 bases and J gave up 4 bases; unmatched junction bases: 8. The CDR3 extends over 16 amino acids. The CDR3 coding sequence is TGTGCCAGCAGTTTGCCTGGCCGGGACAGGTACAATGAGCAGTTCTTC. Protein sequence: CASSLPGRDRYNEQFF.

This clonotype occurred a few times. The gene calls are TRBV5-1 and TRBJ1-1; perhaps TRBD1 as D (6 bases). This CDR3 region has 15 residues. Germline values: CDR1 SGHRS, CDR2 YFSETQ. The V end lost 4 bases, the J end lost 7 bases, and 20 bases lay between the germline ends. CDR3 bases: TGCGCCAGCAGCCCAAAACCCCCGGGACACCTTGAAGCTTTCTTT. As protein: CASSPKPPGHLEAFF.

This clonotype has more than one count but fewer than ten. The chain links TRBV28 to TRBJ2-5, with 7 bases fitting TRBD1. The V segment lost 8 bases and the J segment 5 bases; nucleotides outside the gene matches: 11. This CDR3 spans 14 amino acids. CDR1 is MDHEN and CDR2 is SYDVKM in the germline V gene. The CDR3 loop is CASGRQGFSETQYF. CDR3 bases: TGTGCCAGCGGTCGACAGGGATTTAGCGAGACCCAGTACTTC.

This clonotype was found many times. V gene TRBV24-1 combines with J gene TRBJ1-1; possible D gene TRBD1, 5 bases. Germline CDR1 and CDR2: KGHDR and SFDVKD. This CDR3 region has 11 residues. Trimming left V 5 bases short and J 5 bases short, with 5 bases between. CDR3 DNA: TGTGCCACCAGTGGGGGGACTGAAGCTTTCTTT. As protein: CATSGGTEAFF.

This clonotype was recorded at least ten times. V gene TRBV20-1 combines with J gene TRBJ2-2; D ambiguous. The CDR3 sequence is 15 residues long. Germline values: CDR1 DFQATT, CDR2 SNEGSKA (reference sequence). Trimming took off 0 bases at V and 0 bases at J, with 8 bases between the two ends. This chain's CDR3 is CSARDPSTNTGELFF. The CDR3 DNA is TGCAGTGCTAGAGATCCCAGCACGAACACCGGGGAGCTGTTTTTT.

This clonotype showed up many times. The chain joins TRBV24-1 to TRBJ2-3, with D possibly TRBD1 on 7 matching bases. Germline lookup yields CDR1 KGHDR and CDR2 SFDVKD. This CDR3 has 18 amino acids. The V end was cut by 4 bases, the J end by 0 bases, with 19 bases between. As DNA, the CDR3 is TGTGCCACCAGTGACGCAACAACCAGGGGGACTAGCACAGATACGCAGTATTTT. It encodes CATSDATTRGTSTDTQYF.

This clonotype came up many times. The chain employs TRBV6-5 and TRBJ1-2; D is undetermined. This CDR3 comprises 14 residues. The V end was cut by 2 bases, the J end by 3 bases, with 10 bases between. Germline V gene lookup returns CDR1 MNHEY and CDR2 SVGAGI. Here the CDR3 reads CASSYNLLDYGYTF. Here the CDR3 DNA reads TGTGCCAGCAGTTACAACCTTCTGGACTATGGCTACACCTTC.

This clonotype showed up many times. The chain is built from TRBV20-1 and TRBJ2-5; 8 bases fit TRBD2. J was trimmed by 5 bases and V by 0 bases; bases with no gene match: 11. The CDR3 spans 16 residues. CDR1 is DFQATT, CDR2 SNEGSKA, per germline (reference sequence). This CDR3 reads CSARDFTSGSYETQYF. In nucleotides, the CDR3 is TGCAGTGCTAGAGATTTTACAAGCGGGAGTTACGAGACCCAGTACTTC.

This clonotype was recorded many times. The genes are TRBV27 and TRBJ1-1, with D uncertain. CDR3 size: 15 residues. CDR1 is MNHEY and CDR2 is SMNVEV in the germline V gene (reference sequence). V lost 2 bases and J lost 1, with 11 bases in between. The DNA for the CDR3 is TGTGCCAGCAGTTTAAACAGCAGACCGAACACTGAAGCTTTCTTT. It codes for CASSLNSRPNTEAFF.